One sample yielded the 11 T cell receptor beta chains listed below, sequenced in a study of identical twins' blood T cells. TCRdb recomputed calls from the 5' RACE reads with MiXCR, one row per CDR3 protein. Of fewer than 450,000 distinct CDR3 sequences listed, 28% are singletons. Specimen: PBMCs. The receptors shown here come from a woman between 18 and 55 years old in good health.

DNA for the CDR3: TGTGCCAGCAGCTTAGGCCCATCCGAGGACACTGAAGCTTTCTTT. It translates to CASSLGPSEDTEAFF. The rearrangement uses TRBV13 and TRBJ1-1; D remains unclear. With 0 bases removed from V and 3 bases from J, the gap between germline ends came to 11 bases. This CDR3 comprises 15 residues. Germline V CDR1 and CDR2: PRHDT, FYEKMQ (reference sequence).

V usage is TRBV19 and J usage is TRBJ2-1; 9 bases are a match to TRBD1. CDR3 length equals 14 residues. The trim removed 4 bases at V and 6 bases at J, leaving 4 bases unmatched. Germline lookup yields CDR1 LNHDA and CDR2 SQIVND (reference sequence). For the CDR3, the DNA is TGTGCCAGTAGTAGGGGGACAGGGATCAATGAGCAGTTCTTC. Amino acids: CASSRGTGINEQFF.

V and J are TRBV12-3 or TRBV12-4 and TRBJ1-1; 7 bases align to TRBD1. With V trimmed by 8 bases and J by 3 bases, 12 bases remained unmatched. The CDR3 loop spans 15 amino acids. The CDR3 region is CASRPWGRGDTEAFF. The CDR3 DNA is TGTGCCAGCCGACCCTGGGGCAGGGGGGACACTGAAGCTTTCTTT.

The chain joins TRBV5-1 to TRBJ1-2, with TRBD1 matching 7 bases. This CDR3 comprises 12 residues. V lost 5 bases, J lost 5 bases, and 3 bases stayed unmatched. Germline CDR1 SGHRS, CDR2 YFSETQ. The chain's CDR3 is CASSGTEYGYTF. In DNA, the CDR3 is TGCGCCAGCAGTGGGACAGAGTATGGCTACACCTTC.

The chain carries TRBV10-3 and TRBJ1-5; D call uncertain. V was pared by 5 bases and J by 0 bases, with 11 bases between. This CDR3 spans 15 amino acids. Per germline, CDR1 ENHRY and CDR2 SYGVKD. DNA of the CDR3: TGTGCCATCAGTTCTGGGGATTATAGCAATCAGCCCCAGCATTTT. Translation: CAISSGDYSNQPQHF.

This chain joins TRBV6-5 and TRBJ2-3; a weak D match, TRBD2 (5 bases). Trimming removed 0 bases at V and 5 bases at J, with 12 bases between. The CDR3 has 15 residues. CDR1 is MNHEY and CDR2 is SVGAGI in the germline V gene. The DNA of the CDR3 is TGTGCCAGCAGTTACTCGGGAGACCGCATAGATACGCAGTATTTT. Its translation is CASSYSGDRIDTQYF.

This clonotype was seen many times. The chain combines TRBV28 with TRBJ1-6; no reliable D call. Germline V lookup: CDR1 MDHEN, CDR2 SYDVKM. The CDR3 sequence is 14 residues long. The germline V and J ends were trimmed by 2 bases and 7 bases, with 9 bases remaining between them. CDR3 bases: TGTGCCAGCAGTTTACCAGGTCAAAATTCACCCCTCCACTTT. It specifies CASSLPGQNSPLHF.

This clonotype was observed a few times. This chain links TRBV29-1 with TRBJ1-3; D unclear. CDR3 length: 11 amino acids. Germline V gene lookup returns CDR1 SQVTM and CDR2 ANQGSEA. V dropped 7 bases and J dropped 4 bases, with 8 bases sitting between them. The CDR3 spells CSGEKGNTIYF. The CDR3 DNA reads TGCAGCGGTGAGAAGGGAAACACCATATATTTT.

The chain carries TRBV24-1 and TRBJ2-2; no reliable D call. The CDR3 sequence is 15 residues long. The germline gives CDR1 KGHDR, CDR2 SFDVKD. The V gene lost 4 bases and the J gene lost 7 bases, with 15 bases spanning the gap. This chain's CDR3 is CATSDVRDWDGELFF. The CDR3 DNA reads as TGTGCCACCAGTGACGTCCGTGATTGGGACGGGGAGCTGTTTTTT.

V gene TRBV9 combines with J gene TRBJ1-2; D ambiguous. V lost 3 bases to trimming and J lost 5 bases, with 11 bases between them. Germline CDR1 is SGDLS and CDR2 is YYNGEE. This CDR3 comprises 13 residues. In nucleotides, the CDR3 is TGTGCCAGCAGCGCAGCGGGCTCGTATGGCTACACCTTC. Translated: CASSAAGSYGYTF.

This clonotype showed up just a few times. This chain connects TRBV27 to TRBJ2-1; unclear D gene. Germline values: CDR1 MNHEY, CDR2 SMNVEV (reference sequence). Trimming took 4 bases from V and 4 from J, leaving 8 bases between them. The CDR3 has 13 residues. The CDR3 protein is CASSYTRYNEQFF. The CDR3 nucleotides are TGTGCCAGCAGTTATACCCGTTACAATGAGCAGTTCTTC.